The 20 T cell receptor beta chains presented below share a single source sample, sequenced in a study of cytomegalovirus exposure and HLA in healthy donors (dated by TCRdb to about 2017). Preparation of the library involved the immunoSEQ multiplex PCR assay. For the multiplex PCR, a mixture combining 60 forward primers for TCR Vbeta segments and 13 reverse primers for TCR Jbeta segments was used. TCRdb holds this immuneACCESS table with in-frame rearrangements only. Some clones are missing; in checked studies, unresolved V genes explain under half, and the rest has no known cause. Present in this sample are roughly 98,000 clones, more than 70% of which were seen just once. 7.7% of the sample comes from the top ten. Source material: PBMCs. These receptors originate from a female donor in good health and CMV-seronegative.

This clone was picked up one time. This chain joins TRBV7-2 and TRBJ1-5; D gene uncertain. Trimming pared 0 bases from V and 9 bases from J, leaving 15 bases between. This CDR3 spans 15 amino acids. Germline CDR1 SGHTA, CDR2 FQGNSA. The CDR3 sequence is CASSLATAGSGPQHF. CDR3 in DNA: TGTGCCAGCAGCTTAGCCACAGCGGGTTCGGGGCCCCAGCATTTT.

CDR3 sequence: CASSRGLKETQYF. Here the CDR3 DNA reads TGTGCCAGCAGCCGTGGACTAAAAGAGACCCAGTACTTC. The chain is built from TRBV5-4 and TRBJ2-5, with D maybe TRBD2 (6 bases). In germline, CDR1 is SGHNT, CDR2 YYREEE (reference sequence). The CDR3 runs to 13 residues. Trimming removed 4 bases from V and 3 bases from J, with 10 bases in between.

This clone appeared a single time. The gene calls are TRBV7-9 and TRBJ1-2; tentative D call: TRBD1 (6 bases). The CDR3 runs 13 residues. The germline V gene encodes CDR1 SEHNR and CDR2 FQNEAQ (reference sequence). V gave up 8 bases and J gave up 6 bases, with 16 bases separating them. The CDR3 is CASPEPDSHGYTF. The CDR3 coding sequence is TGTGCCAGCCCCGAACCGGACAGCCATGGCTACACCTTC.

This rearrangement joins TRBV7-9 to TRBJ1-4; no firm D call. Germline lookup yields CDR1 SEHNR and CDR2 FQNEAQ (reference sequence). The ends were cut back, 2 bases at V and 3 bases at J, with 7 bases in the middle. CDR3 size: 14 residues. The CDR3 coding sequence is TGTGCCAGCAGCTTAAGACTGTCTAATGAAAAACTGTTTTTT. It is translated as CASSLRLSNEKLFF.

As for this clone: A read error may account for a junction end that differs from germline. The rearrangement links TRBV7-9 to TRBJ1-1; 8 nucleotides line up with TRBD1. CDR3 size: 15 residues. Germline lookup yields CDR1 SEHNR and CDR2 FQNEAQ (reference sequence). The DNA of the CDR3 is TGTTCCAGCAGCGTTGACACAGGGGGTCGGACTGAAGCTTTCTTT. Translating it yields CSSSVDTGGRTEAFF. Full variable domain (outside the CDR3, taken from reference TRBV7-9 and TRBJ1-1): DTGVSQNPRHKITKRGQNVTFRCDPISEHNRLYWYRQTLGQGPEFLTYFQNEAQLEKSRLLSDRFSAERPKGSFSTLEIQRTEQGDSAMYLCSSSVDTGGRTEAFFGQGTRLTVV.

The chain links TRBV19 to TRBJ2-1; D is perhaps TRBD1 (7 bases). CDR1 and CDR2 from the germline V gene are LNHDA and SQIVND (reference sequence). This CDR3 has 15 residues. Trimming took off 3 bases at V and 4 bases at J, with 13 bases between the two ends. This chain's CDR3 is CASSIGQGGYNEQFF. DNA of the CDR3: TGTGCCAGTAGTATCGGCCAGGGGGGATACAATGAGCAGTTCTTC.

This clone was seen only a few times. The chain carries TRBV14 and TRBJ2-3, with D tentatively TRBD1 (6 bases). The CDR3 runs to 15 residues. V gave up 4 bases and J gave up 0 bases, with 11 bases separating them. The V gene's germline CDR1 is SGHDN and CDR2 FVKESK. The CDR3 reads CASSRRTVSTDTQYF. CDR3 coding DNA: TGTGCCAGCAGCCGTAGGACAGTCAGCACAGATACGCAGTATTTT.

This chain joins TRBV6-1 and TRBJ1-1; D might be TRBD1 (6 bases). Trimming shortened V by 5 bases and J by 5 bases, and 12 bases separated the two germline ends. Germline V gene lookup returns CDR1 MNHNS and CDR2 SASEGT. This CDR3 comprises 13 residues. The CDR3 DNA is TGTGCCAGCAGTTTCGTCAGGGGAACTGAAGCTTTCTTT. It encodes CASSFVRGTEAFF.

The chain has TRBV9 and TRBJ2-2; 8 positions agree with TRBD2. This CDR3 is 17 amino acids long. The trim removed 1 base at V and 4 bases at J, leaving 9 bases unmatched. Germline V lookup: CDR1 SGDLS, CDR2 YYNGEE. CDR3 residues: CASSVRTSRRSTGELFF. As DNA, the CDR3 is TGTGCCAGCAGCGTAAGGACTAGCAGGAGATCCACCGGGGAGCTGTTTTTT.

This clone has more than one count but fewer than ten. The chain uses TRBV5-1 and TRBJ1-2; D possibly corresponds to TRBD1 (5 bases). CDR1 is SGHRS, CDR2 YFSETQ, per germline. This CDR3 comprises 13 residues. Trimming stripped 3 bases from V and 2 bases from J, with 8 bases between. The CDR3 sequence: CASSSRDNYGYTF. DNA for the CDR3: TGCGCCAGCAGCTCGCGGGACAACTATGGCTACACCTTC.

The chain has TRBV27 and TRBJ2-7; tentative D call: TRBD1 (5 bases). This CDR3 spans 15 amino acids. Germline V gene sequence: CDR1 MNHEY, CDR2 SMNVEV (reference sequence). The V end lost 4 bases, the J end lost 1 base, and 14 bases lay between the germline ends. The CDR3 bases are TGTGCCAGCAGTTACACCACAGGTTTATCCTACGAGCAGTACTTC. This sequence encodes CASSYTTGLSYEQYF.

The CDR3 DNA is TGTGCCAGCAGCTCCCTCCGGGCTAGCGGAAACTACGAGCAGTACTTC. Amino acids: CASSSLRASGNYEQYF. The chain couples TRBV7-8 to TRBJ2-7, with 7 bases matching TRBD2. V lost 4 bases to trimming and J lost 3 bases; unmatched junction nucleotides: 12. The CDR3 runs 16 residues. Germline V CDR1 and CDR2: SGHVS, FQNEAQ.

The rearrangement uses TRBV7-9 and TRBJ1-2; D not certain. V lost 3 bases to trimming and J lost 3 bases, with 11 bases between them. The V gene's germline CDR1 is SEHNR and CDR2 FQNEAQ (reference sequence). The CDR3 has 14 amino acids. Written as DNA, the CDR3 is TGTGCCAGCAGCTTTAACAGCCTCGACTATGGCTACACCTTC. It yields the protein CASSFNSLDYGYTF.

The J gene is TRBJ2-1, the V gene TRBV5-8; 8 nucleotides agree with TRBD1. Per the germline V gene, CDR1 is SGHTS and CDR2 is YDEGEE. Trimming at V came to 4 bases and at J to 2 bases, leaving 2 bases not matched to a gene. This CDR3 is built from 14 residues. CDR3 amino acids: CASSLRGPYNEQFF. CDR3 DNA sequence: TGTGCCAGCAGCCTCAGGGGGCCCTACAATGAGCAGTTCTTC.

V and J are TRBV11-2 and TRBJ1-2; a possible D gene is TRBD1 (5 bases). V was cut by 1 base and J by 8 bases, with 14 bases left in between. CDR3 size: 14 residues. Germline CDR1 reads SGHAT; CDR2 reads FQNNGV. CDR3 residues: CASSLVRGRGGYTF. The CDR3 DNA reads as TGTGCCAGCAGCTTAGTCCGGGGGAGAGGGGGCTACACCTTC. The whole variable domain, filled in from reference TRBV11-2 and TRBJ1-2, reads EAGVAQSPRYKIIEKRQSVAFWCNPISGHATLYWYQQILGQGPKLLIQFQNNGVVDDSQLPKDRFSAERLKGVDSTLKIQPAKLEDSAVYLCASSLVRGRGGYTFGSGTRLTVV.

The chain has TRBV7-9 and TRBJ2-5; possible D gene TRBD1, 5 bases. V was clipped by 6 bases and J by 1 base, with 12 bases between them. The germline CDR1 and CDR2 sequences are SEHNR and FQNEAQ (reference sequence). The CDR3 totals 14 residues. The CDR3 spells CASSPSGFQETQYF. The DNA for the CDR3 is TGTGCCAGCAGTCCGTCAGGGTTCCAAGAGACCCAGTACTTC. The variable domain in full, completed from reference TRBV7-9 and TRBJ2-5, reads DTGVSQNPRHKITKRGQNVTFRCDPISEHNRLYWYRQTLGQGPEFLTYFQNEAQLEKSRLLSDRFSAERPKGSFSTLEIQRTEQGDSAMYLCASSPSGFQETQYFGPGTRLLVL.

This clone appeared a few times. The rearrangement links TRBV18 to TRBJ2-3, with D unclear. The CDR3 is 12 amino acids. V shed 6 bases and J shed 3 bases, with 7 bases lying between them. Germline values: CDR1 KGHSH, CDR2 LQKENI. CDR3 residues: CASSSLTDTQYF. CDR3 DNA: TGTGCCAGCTCGAGCTTAACAGATACGCAGTATTTT.

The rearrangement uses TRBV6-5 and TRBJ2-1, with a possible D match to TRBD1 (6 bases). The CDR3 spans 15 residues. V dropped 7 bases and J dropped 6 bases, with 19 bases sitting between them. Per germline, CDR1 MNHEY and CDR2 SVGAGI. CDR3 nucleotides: TGTGCCAGCATCAAAACAGAGACAGGTGGCAATGAGCAGTTCTTC. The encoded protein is CASIKTETGGNEQFF.

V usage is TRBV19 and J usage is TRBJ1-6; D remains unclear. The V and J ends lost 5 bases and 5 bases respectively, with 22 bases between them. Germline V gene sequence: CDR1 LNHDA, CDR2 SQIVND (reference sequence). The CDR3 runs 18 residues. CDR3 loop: CASSWNPRARIDNSPLHF. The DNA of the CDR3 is TGTGCCAGTAGTTGGAACCCGAGGGCCCGCATTGATAATTCACCCCTCCACTTT. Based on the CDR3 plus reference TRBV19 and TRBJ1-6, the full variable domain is DGGITQSPKYLFRKEGQNVTLSCEQNLNHDAMYWYRQDPGQGLRLIYYSQIVNDFQKGDIAEGYSVSREKKESFPLTVTSAQKNPTAFYLCASSWNPRARIDNSPLHFGNGTRLTVT.

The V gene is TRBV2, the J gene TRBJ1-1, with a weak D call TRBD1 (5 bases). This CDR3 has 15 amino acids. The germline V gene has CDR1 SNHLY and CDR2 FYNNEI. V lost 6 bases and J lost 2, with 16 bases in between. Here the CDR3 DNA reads TGTGCCAGCAGCTTGCCCATCAGGGCTAACACTGAAGCTTTCTTT. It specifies CASSLPIRANTEAFF.